This T cell receptor beta chain was obtained from a study of regulatory T cells in long-lasting Graves disease. Per the germline V gene, CDR1 is SGHTA and CDR2 is FQGNSA. Trimming stripped 1 base from V and 11 bases from J, with 18 bases between. CDR3 length: 14 residues. Sample time point: newly diagnosed GD, antithyroid drugs for less than 3 months. Scientists built the TCR library using RNA that was extracted from PBMCs. Study-wide results and limits: Persistent cases of Graves' showed reduced TCR diversity relative to newly diagnosed patients.

This clonotype appeared many times. Its antigen remains unidentified. Both iRepertoire HTBI primers and Arm-PCR of CDR3 regions were used to build the TCR beta libraries. TCRdb itself ran the multiplex PCR reads through MiXCR, one entry per CDR3 protein. Here the sample spans roughly 260,000 distinct CDR3 sequences, about 20% being singletons. The sample was also reused in another study, on T cells in Graves' hyperthyroidism and ophthalmopathy. That paper states: The TCR CDR3 was amplified in a first-round RT-PCR using the HTBI primer set.

This sequence joins TRBV7-2 and TRBJ2-7; possible D gene TRBD2, 6 bases. Sample: peripheral blood mononuclear cells (PBMCs), taken at new diagnosis, from a patient treated with antithyroid drugs. The receptor was derived from a woman in her twenties or thirties with Graves disease. CDR3 DNA: TGTGCCAGCAGCTTAGTAGGGACTGCCGCCCGTAAGTACTTC. Protein product: CASSLVGTAARKYF.